This TCR beta chain was captured in a study of blood T cell repertoires in COVID-19. For the study at large: Acute-phase and convalescent COVID-19 samples originated in the United States, Italy and Spain. PBMCs, B-cell-depleted T cells, or T cells provided the cDNA or gDNA that made up the material.

This CDR3 has 13 amino acids. The germline gives CDR1 SGHRS, CDR2 YFSETQ. The V and J ends lost 2 bases and 0 bases respectively, with 5 bases between them. Original data processing: Nucleated cell counts were estimated from reference gene primer amplification. Data came from immunoSEQ multiplex PCR; TCRdb stores just in-frame clones and leaves some out. D and trimming come from the DNA, and the V and J calls and clone size come from that table. Of 200,000 to 250,000 clones listed, 70% to 90% are singletons. Input material: peripheral blood. The chain combines TRBV5-1 with TRBJ1-1, with D unclear. The TCR comes from a man at least 80 years old with acute or convalescent COVID-19. In DNA, the CDR3 is TGCGCCAGCAGCTTCTCAGTGAACACTGAAGCTTTCTTT. Amino acid sequence: CASSFSVNTEAFF.